One sample yielded the 4 T cell receptor beta chains listed below, sequenced in a study of blood T cell repertoires in COVID-19. Assay used: immunoSEQ multiplex PCR; TCRdb lists only in-frame clones, some missing. The table includes 150,000 to 200,000 clones, just over 90% detected once. Sequences were obtained from peripheral blood. These receptor sequences come from a man aged 18 to 29 with acute or convalescent COVID-19.

J is TRBJ1-5 and V is TRBV6-1, with 8 bases fitting TRBD1. J lost 2 bases, V lost 4 bases, and 7 bases had no gene match. CDR1 is MNHNS and CDR2 is SASEGT in the germline V gene. The CDR3 has 16 amino acids. The CDR3, as DNA: TGTGCCAGCAGTGTGATACAGGGGGTCCGCAATCAGCCCCAGCATTTT. This translates into CASSVIQGVRNQPQHF.

The chain links TRBV4-1 to TRBJ2-7; no clear D. Germline V lookup: CDR1 MGHRA, CDR2 YSYEKL. V lost 5 bases and J lost 1, with 6 bases in between. The CDR3 consists of 12 residues. In DNA form, the CDR3 reads TGCGCCAGCAGCTCAATTTCCTACGAGCAGTACTTC. This codes for CASSSISYEQYF.

The chain recombines TRBV5-1 with TRBJ2-3; 7 bases align to TRBD2. J was trimmed by 4 bases and V by 2 bases; bases with no gene match: 16. CDR1 SGHRS and CDR2 YFSETQ come from the germline V gene. This CDR3 is 18 amino acids long. The CDR3 coding sequence is TGCGCCAGCAGCTTCCCCCTAATAGCGGGTTCGGGGGCAGATACGCAGTATTTT. Protein sequence: CASSFPLIAGSGADTQYF.

The V call is TRBV25-1, the J call TRBJ1-2; D gene unclear. The germline V and J ends were trimmed by 4 bases and 8 bases, with 11 bases remaining between them. Germline V gene sequence: CDR1 MGHDK, CDR2 SYGVNS. The CDR3 spans 12 residues. The CDR3 is CASSGTTKGYTF. CDR3 DNA: TGTGCCAGCAGTGGCACAACAAAGGGCTACACCTTC.